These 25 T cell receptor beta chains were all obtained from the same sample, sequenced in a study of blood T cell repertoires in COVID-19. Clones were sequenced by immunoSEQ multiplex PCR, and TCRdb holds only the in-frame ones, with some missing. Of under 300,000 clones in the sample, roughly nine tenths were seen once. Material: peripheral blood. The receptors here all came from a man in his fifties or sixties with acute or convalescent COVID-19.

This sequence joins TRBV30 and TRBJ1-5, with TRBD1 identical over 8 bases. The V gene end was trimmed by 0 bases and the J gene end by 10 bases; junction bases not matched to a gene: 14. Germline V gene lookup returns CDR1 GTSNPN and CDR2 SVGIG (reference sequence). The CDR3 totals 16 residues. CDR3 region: CAWSVRNRGVIDPQHF. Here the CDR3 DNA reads TGTGCCTGGAGTGTTCGGAACAGGGGGGTCATCGACCCCCAGCATTTT.

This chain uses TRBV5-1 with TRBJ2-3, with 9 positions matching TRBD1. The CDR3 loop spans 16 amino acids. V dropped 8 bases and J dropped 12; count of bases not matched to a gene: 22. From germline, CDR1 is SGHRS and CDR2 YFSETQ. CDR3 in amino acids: CARIKTRDREHLLQYF. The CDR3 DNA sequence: TGCGCCAGAATTAAAACCCGGGACAGGGAACACCTTCTTCAGTATTTT.

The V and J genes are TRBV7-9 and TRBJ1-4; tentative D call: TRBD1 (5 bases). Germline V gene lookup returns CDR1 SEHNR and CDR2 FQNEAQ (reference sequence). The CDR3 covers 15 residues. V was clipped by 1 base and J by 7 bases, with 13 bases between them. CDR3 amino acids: CASSLVAGPAEKLFF. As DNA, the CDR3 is TGTGCCAGCAGCTTAGTCGCGGGACCCGCTGAAAAACTGTTTTTT.

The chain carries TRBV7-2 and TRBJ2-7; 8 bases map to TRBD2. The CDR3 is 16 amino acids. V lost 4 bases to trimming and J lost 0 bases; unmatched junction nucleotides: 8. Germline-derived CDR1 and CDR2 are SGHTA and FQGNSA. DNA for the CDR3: TGTGCCAGCAGCTCCACCCTAGCGGGTGTCTCCTACGAGCAGTACTTC. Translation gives CASSSTLAGVSYEQYF.

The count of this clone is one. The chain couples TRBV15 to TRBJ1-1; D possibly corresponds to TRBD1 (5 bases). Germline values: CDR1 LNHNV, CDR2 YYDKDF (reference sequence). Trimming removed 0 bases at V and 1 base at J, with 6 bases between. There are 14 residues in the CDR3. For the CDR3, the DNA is TGTGCCACCAGCAGAGACAGGGCGAACACTGAAGCTTTCTTT. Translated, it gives CATSRDRANTEAFF.

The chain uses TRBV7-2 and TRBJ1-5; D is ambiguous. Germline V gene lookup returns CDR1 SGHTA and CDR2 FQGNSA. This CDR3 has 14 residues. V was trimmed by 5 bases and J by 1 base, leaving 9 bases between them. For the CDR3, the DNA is TGTGCCAGCAGCCTATTGGGCAGCAATCAGCCCCAGCATTTT. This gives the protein CASSLLGSNQPQHF.

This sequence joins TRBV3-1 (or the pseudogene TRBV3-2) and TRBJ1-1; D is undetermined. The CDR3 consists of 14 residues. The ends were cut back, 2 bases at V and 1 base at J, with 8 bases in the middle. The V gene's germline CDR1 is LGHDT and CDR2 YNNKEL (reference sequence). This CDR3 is CASSQNAGNTEAFF. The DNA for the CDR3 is TGTGCCAGCAGCCAAAATGCAGGGAACACTGAAGCTTTCTTT.

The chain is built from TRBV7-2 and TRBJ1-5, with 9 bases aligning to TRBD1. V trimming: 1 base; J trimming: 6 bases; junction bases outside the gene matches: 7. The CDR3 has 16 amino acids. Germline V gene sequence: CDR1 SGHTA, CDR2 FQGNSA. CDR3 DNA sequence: TGTGCCAGCAGCTTAGTGACAGGGGGGTTTGGTCAGCCCCAGCATTTT. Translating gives CASSLVTGGFGQPQHF.

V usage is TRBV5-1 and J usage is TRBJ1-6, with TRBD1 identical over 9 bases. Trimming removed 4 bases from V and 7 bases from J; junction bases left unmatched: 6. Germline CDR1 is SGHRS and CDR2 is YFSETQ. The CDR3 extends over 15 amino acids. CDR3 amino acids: CASSPGQGRNSPLHF. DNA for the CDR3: TGCGCCAGCAGCCCCGGACAGGGGAGGAATTCACCCCTCCACTTT.

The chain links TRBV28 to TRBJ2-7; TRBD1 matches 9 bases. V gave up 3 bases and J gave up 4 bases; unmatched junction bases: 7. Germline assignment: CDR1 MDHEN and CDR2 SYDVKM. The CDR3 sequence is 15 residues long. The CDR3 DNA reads TGTGCCAGCAGTTTCCACAGGGGGCGCAGGTACGAGCAGTACTTC. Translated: CASSFHRGRRYEQYF. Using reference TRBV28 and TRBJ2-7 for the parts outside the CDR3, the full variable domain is DVKVTQSSRYLVKRTGEKVFLECVQDMDHENMFWYRQDPGLGLRLIYFSYDVKMKEKGDIPEGYSVSREKKERFSLILESASTNQTSMYLCASSFHRGRRYEQYFGPGTRLTVT.

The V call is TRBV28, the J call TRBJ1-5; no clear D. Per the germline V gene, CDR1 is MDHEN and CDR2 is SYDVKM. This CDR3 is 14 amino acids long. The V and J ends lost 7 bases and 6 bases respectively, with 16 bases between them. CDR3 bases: TGTGCCAGCAACCCACCCGGGTTCCGTCAGCCCCAGCATTTT. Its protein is CASNPPGFRQPQHF.

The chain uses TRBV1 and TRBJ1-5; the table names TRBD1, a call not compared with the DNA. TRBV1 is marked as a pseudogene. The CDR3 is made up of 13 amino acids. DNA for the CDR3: TGCACCAGCAGCCTACAGGGGCAGGAGCCCCAGCATTTT. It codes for CTSSLQGQEPQHF.

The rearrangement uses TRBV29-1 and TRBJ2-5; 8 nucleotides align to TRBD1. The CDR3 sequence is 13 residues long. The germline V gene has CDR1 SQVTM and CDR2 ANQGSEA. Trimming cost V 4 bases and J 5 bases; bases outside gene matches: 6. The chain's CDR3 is CSVGQGMGETQYF. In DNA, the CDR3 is TGCAGCGTTGGACAGGGGATGGGGGAGACCCAGTACTTC.

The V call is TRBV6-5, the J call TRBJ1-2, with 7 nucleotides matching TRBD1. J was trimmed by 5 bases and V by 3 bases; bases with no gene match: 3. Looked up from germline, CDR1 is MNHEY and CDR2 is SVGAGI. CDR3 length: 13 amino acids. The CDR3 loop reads CASSYSRGYGYTF. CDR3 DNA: TGTGCCAGCAGTTATAGCAGGGGGTATGGCTACACCTTC.

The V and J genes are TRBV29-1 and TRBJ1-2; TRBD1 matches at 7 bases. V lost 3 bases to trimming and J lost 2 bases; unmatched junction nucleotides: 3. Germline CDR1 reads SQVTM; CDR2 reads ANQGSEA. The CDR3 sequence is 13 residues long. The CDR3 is CSVDPQGNYGYTF. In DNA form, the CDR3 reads TGCAGCGTTGACCCACAGGGGAACTATGGCTACACCTTC.

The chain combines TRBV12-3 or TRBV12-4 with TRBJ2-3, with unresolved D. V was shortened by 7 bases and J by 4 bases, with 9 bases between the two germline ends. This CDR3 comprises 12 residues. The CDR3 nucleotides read TGTGCCAGCAAAGTACAGCCAGATACGCAGTATTTT. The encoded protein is CASKVQPDTQYF.

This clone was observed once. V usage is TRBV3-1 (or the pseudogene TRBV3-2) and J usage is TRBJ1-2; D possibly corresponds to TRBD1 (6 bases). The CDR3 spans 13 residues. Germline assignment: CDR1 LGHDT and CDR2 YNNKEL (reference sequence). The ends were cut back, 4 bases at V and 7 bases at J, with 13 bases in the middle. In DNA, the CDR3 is TGTGCCAGCAGCCTCCAAGCGGGGGCTGGCTACACCTTC. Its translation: CASSLQAGAGYTF.

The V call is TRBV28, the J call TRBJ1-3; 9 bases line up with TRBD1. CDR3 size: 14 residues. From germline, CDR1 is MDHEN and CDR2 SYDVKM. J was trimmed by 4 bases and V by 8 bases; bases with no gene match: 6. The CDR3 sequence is CASSRTGEGNTIYF. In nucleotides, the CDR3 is TGTGCCAGCTCCAGGACAGGGGAGGGAAACACCATATATTTT.

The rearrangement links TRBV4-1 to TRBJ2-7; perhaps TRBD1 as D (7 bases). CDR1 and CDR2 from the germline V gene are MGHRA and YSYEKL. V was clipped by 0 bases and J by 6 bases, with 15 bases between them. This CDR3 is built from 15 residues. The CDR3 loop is CASSQEGGGSVEQYF. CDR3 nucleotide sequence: TGCGCCAGCAGCCAAGAAGGAGGGGGCTCGGTCGAGCAGTACTTC.

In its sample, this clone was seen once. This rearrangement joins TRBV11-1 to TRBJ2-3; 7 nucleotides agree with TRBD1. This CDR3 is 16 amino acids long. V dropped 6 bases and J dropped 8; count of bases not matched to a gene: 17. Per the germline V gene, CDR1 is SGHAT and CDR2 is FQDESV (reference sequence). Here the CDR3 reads CASRYSQGEIGSTQYF. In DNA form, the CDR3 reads TGTGCCAGCAGATATTCGCAGGGGGAAATCGGGTCTACGCAGTATTTT.

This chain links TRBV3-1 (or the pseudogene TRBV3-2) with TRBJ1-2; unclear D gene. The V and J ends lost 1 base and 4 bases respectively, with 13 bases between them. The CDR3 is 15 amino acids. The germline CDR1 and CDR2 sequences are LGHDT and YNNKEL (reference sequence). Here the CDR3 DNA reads TGTGCCAGCAGCCAAGGTCATTACAGAATCTATGGCTACACCTTC. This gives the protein CASSQGHYRIYGYTF.

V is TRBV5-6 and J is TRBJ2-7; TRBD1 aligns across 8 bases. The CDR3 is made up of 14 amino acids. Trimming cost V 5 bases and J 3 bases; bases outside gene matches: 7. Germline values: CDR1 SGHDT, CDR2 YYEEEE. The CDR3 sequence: CASRSKDRGYEQYF. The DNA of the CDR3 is TGTGCCAGCAGGAGCAAAGACAGGGGCTACGAGCAGTACTTC.

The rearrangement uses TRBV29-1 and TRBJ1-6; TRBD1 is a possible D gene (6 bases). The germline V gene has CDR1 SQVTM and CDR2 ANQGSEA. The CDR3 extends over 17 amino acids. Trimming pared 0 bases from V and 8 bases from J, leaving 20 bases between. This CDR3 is CSVEDPADEGGDSPLHF. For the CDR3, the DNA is TGCAGCGTTGAAGACCCCGCCGACGAGGGGGGGGATTCACCCCTCCACTTT.

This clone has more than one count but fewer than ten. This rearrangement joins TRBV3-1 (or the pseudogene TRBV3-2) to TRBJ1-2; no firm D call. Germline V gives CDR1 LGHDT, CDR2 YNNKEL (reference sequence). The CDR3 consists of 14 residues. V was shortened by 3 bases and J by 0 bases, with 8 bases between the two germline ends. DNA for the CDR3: TGTGCCAGCAGCCAGGGCAGAGCTAACTATGGCTACACCTTC. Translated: CASSQGRANYGYTF.

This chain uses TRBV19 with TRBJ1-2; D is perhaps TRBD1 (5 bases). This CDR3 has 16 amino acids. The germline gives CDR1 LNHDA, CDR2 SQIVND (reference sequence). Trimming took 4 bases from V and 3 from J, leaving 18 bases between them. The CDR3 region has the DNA TGTGCCAGTAGTAGGAGTCTGACAGATACTGACTATGGCTACACCTTC. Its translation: CASSRSLTDTDYGYTF.